One and the same sample provided the 3 T cell receptor beta chains below, sequenced in a study of OX40 agonist ivuxolimab in advanced cancers. Some clones are missing from TCRdb's copy, which holds only in-frame ones; the method was immunoSEQ multiplex PCR. Of 45,000 to 55,000 clones listed, 83% are singletons. Here the sequenced sample was CD4+ or CD8+ T cells sorted from blood, taken in a trial of the OX40 agonist ivuxolimab. Source of these receptors: an adult with an advanced solid tumor such as melanoma, head and neck, liver or kidney cancer.

This clone has only one observation. The CDR3 DNA sequence: TGCGCCAGCAGTCCCCGGGACAGGGGTACCGGCGGGGAGCTGTTTTTT. Protein: CASSPRDRGTGGELFF. The chain has TRBV5-1 and TRBJ2-2; 10 bases match TRBD1. The V and J ends lost 5 bases and 7 bases, in that order; junction bases with no gene match: 11. Germline assignment: CDR1 SGHRS and CDR2 YFSETQ. CDR3 length: 16 residues.

V and J are TRBV27 and TRBJ1-2; D unresolved. Germline V gene data show CDR1 as MNHEY and CDR2 as SMNVEV (reference sequence). V dropped 6 bases and J dropped 5 bases, with 13 bases sitting between them. The CDR3 spans 13 residues. Here the CDR3 reads CASREDGRYGYTF. CDR3 nucleotide sequence: TGTGCCAGCAGAGAGGACGGGCGATATGGCTACACCTTC.

J is TRBJ1-1 and V is TRBV6-5; D unresolved. V dropped 5 bases and J dropped 5 bases, with 12 bases sitting between them. CDR3 size: 13 residues. Germline V gene data show CDR1 as MNHEY and CDR2 as SVGAGI. The CDR3 sequence: CASSPVLWTEAFF. CDR3 coding DNA: TGTGCCAGCAGTCCCGTCTTATGGACTGAAGCTTTCTTT.